These 5 T cell receptor beta chains came from one sample sequenced in a study of blood T cell repertoires in COVID-19. Some clones are missing from TCRdb's copy, which holds only in-frame ones; the method was immunoSEQ multiplex PCR. The sample lists about 200,000 clones; 75% to 85% were seen once. The material sequenced was peripheral blood. Receptors were obtained from a human donor in a cohort sampled during active COVID-19.

The sample holds one count of this clone. The V call is TRBV30, the J call TRBJ1-3; D is uncertain. The CDR3 is 15 amino acids. In germline, CDR1 is GTSNPN, CDR2 SVGIG (reference sequence). V dropped 4 bases and J dropped 0 bases, with 13 bases sitting between them. The CDR3 nucleotides read TGTGCCTGGACAGGTGCGTGGGCCTCTGGAAACACCATATATTTT. Its translation is CAWTGAWASGNTIYF. Complete variable domain (other parts from reference TRBV30 and TRBJ1-3): SQTIHQWPATLVQPVGSPLSLECTVEGTSNPNLYWYRQAAGRGLQLLFYSVGIGQISSEVPQNLSASRPQDRQFILSSKKLLLSDSGFYLCAWTGAWASGNTIYFGEGSWLTVV.

J is TRBJ2-1 and V is TRBV5-4; the match to TRBD1 covers 10 bases. The length of the CDR3 is 16 residues. Per germline, CDR1 SGHNT and CDR2 YYREEE (reference sequence). V dropped 0 bases and J dropped 4; count of bases not matched to a gene: 4. The CDR3 DNA is TGTGCCAGCAGCTTGGTCCGGACAGGGGGTTACAATGAGCAGTTCTTC. Its translation is CASSLVRTGGYNEQFF. Full variable domain (outside the CDR3, taken from reference TRBV5-4 and TRBJ2-1): ETGVTQSPTHLIKTRGQQVTLRCSSQSGHNTVSWYQQALGQGPQFIFQYYREEENGRGNFPPRFSGLQFPNYSSELNVNALELDDSALYLCASSLVRTGGYNEQFFGPGTRLTVL.

The chain carries TRBV3-1 (or the pseudogene TRBV3-2) and TRBJ2-2, with D perhaps TRBD1 (5 bases). V was shortened by 5 bases and J by 5 bases, with 18 bases between the two germline ends. CDR3 size: 16 residues. Germline values: CDR1 LGHDT, CDR2 YNNKEL (reference sequence). Written as DNA, the CDR3 is TGTGCCAGCAGCAACTTTGAAGGGGCTGGGACCGGGGAGCTGTTTTTT. Its protein product is CASSNFEGAGTGELFF.

V is TRBV7-9 and J is TRBJ1-1, with no clear D. The V and J ends lost 1 base and 5 bases respectively, with 5 bases between them. The CDR3 runs to 12 residues. The germline V gene has CDR1 SEHNR and CDR2 FQNEAQ (reference sequence). CDR3 DNA: TGTGCCAGCAGCTTAGTTCGGACTGAAGCTTTCTTT. Amino acids: CASSLVRTEAFF.

V usage is TRBV25-1 and J usage is TRBJ2-7; TRBD2 matches at 7 bases. V shed 1 base, J shed 5 bases, and the junction held 8 bases outside the gene matches. The CDR3 has 15 amino acids. The V gene's germline CDR1 is MGHDK and CDR2 SYGVNS. As DNA, the CDR3 is TGTGCCAGCAGTGAATGGAGGGAGGGCCTCGACGAGCAGTACTTC. Translation: CASSEWREGLDEQYF.